The present T cell receptor beta chain was sequenced within a study of cytomegalovirus exposure and HLA in healthy donors (TCRdb year 2017). Concerning the study at large: An earlier analysis of 587 of the donors reported approximately 290 Gb of sequence data and more than 90 million unique TCR beta sequences from approximately 180 million T cells. An early release covering around 630 HLA-typed donors comprised about 320 gigabases of sequencing data and roughly 86 million unique TCR sequences. Among the roughly 370 genotyped donors, approximately 76% belonged to the genetic ancestry cluster associated with self-reported Caucasian donors. The study aimed to test whether signatures of past pathogen exposure could be identified by cataloging public T cell receptors. The T cell repertoires of roughly 660 subjects were profiled by immunosequencing and related to cytomegalovirus serostatus. Besides the first cohort of roughly 660 subjects, a separate validation cohort made up of about 120 different subjects was used. The study combined high-throughput TCR immunosequencing, statistical association of individual TCRs with disease status, and machine learning to predict cytomegalovirus infection status. In a later analysis, previously published TCR beta repertoires from 600 to 850 donors were re-analyzed and high-resolution HLA genotyping was added so that TCR occurrence patterns could be studied. Rather than drawing on any new phenotypic data, the later analysis identified candidate immune exposures from TCR beta sequences and the way those sequences occurred across donors. An earlier analysis of fewer than 750 of the donors used high-throughput TCR beta sequencing to judge whether each TCR beta V gene segment behaved as functional or pseudogenic. Donor age, sex, ethnicity and CMV serostatus were compiled together with the repertoire data. A later genetic analysis took genome-wide SNP genotypes for about 65% of the 666 donors and used that subset as a discovery cohort. All discovery cohort repertoires had been generated using a single sequencing platform. HLA typing covered class I and class II loci at four-digit resolution. The number of typed donors differed by locus: roughly 629-630 for A, B, C, DRB1 and DQB1; 522 for DQA1; approximately 610 for DPA1; and some 450 for DPB1. About five DR-DQ haplotypes were handled as single units for association and clustering because linkage in the cohort was strong. Among 300 to 500 genotyped donors of the cohort, an average of around 250,000 unique TCR beta nucleotide sequences was sequenced per donor, of which approximately 18% were non-productive.

The protocol used for the library was the immunoSEQ multiplex PCR assay. For the multiplex PCR, a mixture combining 60 forward primers for TCR Vbeta segments and 13 reverse primers for TCR Jbeta segments was used. A multiplex PCR assay on genomic DNA amplified the CDR3 region of rearranged TCR beta genes. On the Illumina HiSeq System, the amplified TCR beta libraries were sequenced as 87-base-pair reads. On the study's bioinformatics: A later analysis tallied 75 million to 85 million unique TCR beta chains across the 660 or so repertoires, and around 9.9 million of those chains were shared by two or more donors. To remove PCR and sequencing errors, raw reads were error-corrected and collapsed into unique sequences using a nearest-neighbor algorithm that merged closely related sequences. To assign V, D and J gene segments, CDR3 sequences were aligned to IMGT reference sequences. For a sequence to be retained, a match of at least six nucleotides was required to both a V gene segment and a J gene segment. Rearrangements were classified as productive when the CDR3 lacked stop codons and remained in frame with V and J, and all other rearrangements were classified as non-productive. Following IMGT convention, CDR3 was defined as the stretch from the second conserved V-encoded cysteine up to the conserved J-encoded phenylalanine. The earlier analysis of 500 to 600 of the donors excluded sequences that lacked an unambiguous match to a single V gene segment. An earlier analysis of almost 600 of the donors classified V segments as functional when productive rearrangements were above 56.7% and as segregating when the standard deviation between donors was above 5%. To diagnose cytomegalovirus status from the catalog of TCR beta chain sequences, a statistical classification framework was built. In a later analysis, V and J genes were assigned by comparing TCR nucleotide sequences against IMGT/GENE-DB human TR gene sequences. A later analysis assigned CDR3 sequences and most-parsimonious VDJ recombination scenarios with the TCRdist pipeline. In a later analysis, each TCR beta chain was defined by its CDR3 amino acid sequence together with its V-gene family, and reads lacking a unique V-gene family were excluded. In a later analysis, 500 to 650 highly shared, low-generation-probability nucleotide sequences were removed to address suspected cross-contamination and a sequencing artifact. In a later analysis, a clonal expansion index for each public chain was calculated from normalized within-repertoire ranks of inferred template counts. Generation probabilities in a later analysis came from a VDJ recombination model fitted to out-of-frame rearrangements, and those results were checked against IGoR. In a later analysis, hypergeometric tests were used to score TCR-TCR, TCR-HLA and TCR-CMV co-occurrence, with a repertoire-size bias correction applied to TCR pairs. In a later analysis, false discovery rates were estimated by permuting HLA or CMV assignments 20 times. A later analysis grouped co-occurring TCRs with DBSCAN, adding TCRdist sequence similarity when clustering within HLA-allele-positive subsets. For co-occurrence clustering, repertoires with fewer than 30,000 or more than 120,000 public chains were excluded, along with roughly 5 repertoires with anomalous nucleotide sharing. TCRdb holds this immuneACCESS table with in-frame rearrangements only. Some clones are missing; in checked studies, unresolved V genes explain under half, and the rest has no known cause. That table gives V, J and clone size, and the DNA gave D and trimming. This sample's table contains 85,000 to 90,000 clones. Just over 15% of the sample lies in the top ten.

Comments on this clone: Its target antigen remains unknown.

The cohort was made up of 666 healthy bone marrow donors. At the time of sampling, all cohort members were nominally healthy, though unrecorded immune exposures were likely present. The donor was CMV seropositive and was included in the group of approximately 310 seropositive cohort members. A peripheral blood sample was provided by each donor, and peripheral blood mononuclear cells were used for TCR beta sequencing. The Qiagen DNeasy Blood Extraction Kit was used to extract genomic DNA from the blood cell samples. Its CDR3 holds 14 amino acids, cysteine through phenylalanine. Of the read, only the CDR3 DNA is kept; its 42 bases are in frame from base 1. Based on the germline V gene, the CDR1 and CDR2 sequences are SGHAT and FQNNGV. V is pruned by 4 bases and J by 8 bases, leaving 7 bases of the junction without a gene match. Results the study describes overall, beyond this receptor: In a later analysis, TCR association rates were found to vary across HLA loci, with the most associated TCRs seen for DRB1 alleles and the fewest for HLA-C alleles. In a later analysis, HLA-associated TCR beta chains showed more clonal expansion and lower generation probabilities than non-associated chains that were equally common. According to a later analysis, most CMV-associated TCR beta chains appeared to be HLA-restricted, and the HLA associations seemed to be driven largely by CMV exposure. Only TCR beta chains were sequenced in this cohort, and the absence of alpha or paired-chain data limited detectable features. Strong co-occurrence of HLA alleles, especially DR and DQ, made assigning TCR associations to individual alleles difficult. Because some donors lacked HLA typing at each locus, the association tests relied only on the typed subset. A further reported finding was that TCR beta sequences accurately predicted the HLA-A and HLA-B alleles for most subjects in the first cohort. In both the original and validation cohorts, the classifier was reported to diagnose cytomegalovirus status with high specificity and sensitivity. A later genetic analysis associated a missense DCLRE1C variant with V-gene and J-gene trimming of TCR beta chains, and an independent cohort replicated the association. A later analysis associated around 16,000 TCR beta sequences with specific HLA alleles at a false discovery rate of 0.05. A group of highly shared sequence variants was considered likely to be a technical artifact of the sequencing pipeline. An earlier analysis of some 560 of the donors showed that most TCR beta V segments appeared in productive rearrangements either about 87% or about 30% of the time, which broadly matched IMGT annotations. According to a later genetic analysis, donors in an Asian-associated ancestry cluster had fewer N-insertions in productive TCRs than the approximately 670-donor mean. Because the 87-base-pair reads could not distinguish some IMGT-functional V segments, including TRBV6-2 and TRBV6-3, those segments were excluded. Linkage disequilibrium might explain the correlated functional status among segregating V segments, but an unknown experimental factor could not be ruled out. The authors suggested that the approach could potentially be extended to other disease states and immunological phenotypes. Presence/absence analyses assumed roughly uniform sequencing depth across donors, an assumption that may not hold. CMV serostatus was the only immune exposure information available for the cohort. Across donors, most TCR sequences were observed very rarely, whereas some public TCRs were present in many individuals. The study listed approximately 150 TCR beta chains as associated with cytomegalovirus. The earlier analysis of a few hundred of the donors excluded roughly 17 rarely observed V segments, including chromosome 9 orphons, because counts were too low. Several of the top co-occurrence clusters appeared to be linked to parvovirus B19, influenza, CMV and Epstein-Barr virus, according to a later analysis. A few of the identified cytomegalovirus-associated TCR beta chains were confirmed in vitro to be specific for cytomegalovirus antigens.

What was sequenced was PBMCs. This receptor was obtained from a man aged 50-60 years in good health and CMV-seropositive. The chain links TRBV11-2 with TRBJ2-1, with 8 bases in between that match TRBD2. The DNA sequence is TGTGCCAGCAGCTCCGGGACTAGGCGCGATGAGCAGTTCTTC. The encoded protein is CASSSGTRRDEQFF. Reference TRBV11-2 and TRBJ2-1 proteins supply the regions before and after the CDR3; the full variable domain is: EAGVAQSPRYKIIEKRQSVAFWCNPISGHATLYWYQQILGQGPKLLIQFQNNGVVDDSQLPKDRFSAERLKGVDSTLKIQPAKLEDSAVYLCASSSGTRRDEQFFGPGTRLTVL.